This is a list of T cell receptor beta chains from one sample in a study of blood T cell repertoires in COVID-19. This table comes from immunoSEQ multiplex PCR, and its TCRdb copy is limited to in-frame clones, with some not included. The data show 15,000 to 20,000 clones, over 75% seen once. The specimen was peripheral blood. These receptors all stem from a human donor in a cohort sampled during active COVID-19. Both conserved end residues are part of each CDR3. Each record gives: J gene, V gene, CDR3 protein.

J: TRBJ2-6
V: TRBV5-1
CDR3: CASKREGLSGANVLTF

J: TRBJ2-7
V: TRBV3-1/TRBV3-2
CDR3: CASSLRTGDEQYF

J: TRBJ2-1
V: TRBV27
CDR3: CASSYWDSYNEQFF

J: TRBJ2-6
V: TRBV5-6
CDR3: CASSLGLSSGANVLTF

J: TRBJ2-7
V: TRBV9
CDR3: CASSVGAGQNYEQYF

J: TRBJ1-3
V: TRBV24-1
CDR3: CATSDSGTGGNTIYF

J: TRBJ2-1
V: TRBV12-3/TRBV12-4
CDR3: CASSLTRRSEQFF

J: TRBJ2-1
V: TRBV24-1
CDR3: CATSAPRDLAGGLQIELGREQFF

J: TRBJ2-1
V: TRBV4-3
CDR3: CASSHVSSGRYNEQFF

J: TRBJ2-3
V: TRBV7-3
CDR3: CASSPPLAGAADTQYF

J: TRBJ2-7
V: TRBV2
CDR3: CASIYRRARLF

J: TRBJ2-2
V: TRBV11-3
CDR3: CASSLGRTGELFF

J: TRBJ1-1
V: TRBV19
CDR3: CASKGDRGWGTEAFF

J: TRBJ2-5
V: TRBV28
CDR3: CASSLPSGTGILETQYF

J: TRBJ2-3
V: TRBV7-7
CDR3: CASSSSLFPWSTDTQYF

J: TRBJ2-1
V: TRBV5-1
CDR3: CASTGLAGYNEQFF

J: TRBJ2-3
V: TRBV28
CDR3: CASSLPGGSGADTQYF

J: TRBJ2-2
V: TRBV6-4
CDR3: CASSEKITGELFF

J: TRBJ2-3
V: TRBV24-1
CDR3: CATTPGTGGPDTQYF

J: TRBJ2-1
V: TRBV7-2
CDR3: CASSSSGSLNEQFF

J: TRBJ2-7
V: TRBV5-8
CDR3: CASSHGRQQQYF

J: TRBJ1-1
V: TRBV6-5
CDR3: CASSYQGQGHTEAFF

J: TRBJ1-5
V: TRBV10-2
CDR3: CASSQSVGNQPQHF

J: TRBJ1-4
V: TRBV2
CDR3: CASGERGPNEKLFF

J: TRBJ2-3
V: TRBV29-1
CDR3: CSVEVAGGADTQYF

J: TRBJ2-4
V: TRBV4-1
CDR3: CASSTQPQGSKNIQYF

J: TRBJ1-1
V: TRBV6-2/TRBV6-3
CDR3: CASSYSTENTEAFF

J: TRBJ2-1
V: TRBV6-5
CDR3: CASGLSGWNEQFF

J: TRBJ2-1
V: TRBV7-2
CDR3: CASTPDPGQSQFF

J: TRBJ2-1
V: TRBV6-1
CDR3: CASSEGQGMYNEQFF

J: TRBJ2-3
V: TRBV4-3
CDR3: CASSQDPQEDTQYF

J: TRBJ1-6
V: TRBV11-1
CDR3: CASSLEGYSPLHF

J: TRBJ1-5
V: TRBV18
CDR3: CASSFTGGEVQPQHF

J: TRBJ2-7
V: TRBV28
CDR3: CAVTKDTTYEQYF

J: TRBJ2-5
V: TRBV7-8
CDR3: CASSSPALGGGTQYF

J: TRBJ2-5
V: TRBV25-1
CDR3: CASNLAGGRETQYF

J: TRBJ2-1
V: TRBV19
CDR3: CASSIWLISSYNEQFF

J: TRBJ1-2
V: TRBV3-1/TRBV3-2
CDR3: CASSPSDTFYGYTF

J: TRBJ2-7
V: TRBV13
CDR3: CASSFMQRAIYEQYF

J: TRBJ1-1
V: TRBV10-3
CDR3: CATRDTSTLNTEAFF

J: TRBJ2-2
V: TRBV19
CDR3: CASSIVVLRPQLAGLTGELFF

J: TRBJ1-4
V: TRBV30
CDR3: CACNQGGYEKLFF

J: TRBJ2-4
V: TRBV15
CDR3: CATSRDLTSGNIQYF

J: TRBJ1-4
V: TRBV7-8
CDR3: CASSPRQGILRNEKLFF

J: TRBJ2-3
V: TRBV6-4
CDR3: CASSDRAGEGDTQYF

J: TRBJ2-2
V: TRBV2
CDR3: CASSEFQGSTGELFF

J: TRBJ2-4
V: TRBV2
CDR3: CASIKGLTENIQYF

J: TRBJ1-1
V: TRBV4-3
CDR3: CASSLFPGQGVTEAFF

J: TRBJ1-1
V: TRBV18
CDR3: CASSPASPGVRTEAFF

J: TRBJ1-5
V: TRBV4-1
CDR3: CASRRNGNSNQPQHF

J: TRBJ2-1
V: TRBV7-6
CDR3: CASSEWDSGTSRSNEQFF

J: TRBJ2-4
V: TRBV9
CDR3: CASSVGGKNIQYF